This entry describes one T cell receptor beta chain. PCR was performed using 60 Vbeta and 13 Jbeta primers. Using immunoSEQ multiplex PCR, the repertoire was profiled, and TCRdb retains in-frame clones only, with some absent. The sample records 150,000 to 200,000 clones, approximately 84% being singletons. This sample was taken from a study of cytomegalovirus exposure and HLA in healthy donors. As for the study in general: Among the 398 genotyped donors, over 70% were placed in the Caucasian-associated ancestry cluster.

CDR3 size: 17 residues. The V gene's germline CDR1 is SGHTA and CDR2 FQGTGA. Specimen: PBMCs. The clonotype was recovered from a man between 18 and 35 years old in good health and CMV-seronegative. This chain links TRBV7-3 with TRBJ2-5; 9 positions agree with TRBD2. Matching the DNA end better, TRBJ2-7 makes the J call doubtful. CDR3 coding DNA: TGTGCCAGCAGCTTAGGGCCCAGGCGGGAGGGAACCTACGAGCAGTACTTC. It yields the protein CASSLGPRREGTYEQYF.